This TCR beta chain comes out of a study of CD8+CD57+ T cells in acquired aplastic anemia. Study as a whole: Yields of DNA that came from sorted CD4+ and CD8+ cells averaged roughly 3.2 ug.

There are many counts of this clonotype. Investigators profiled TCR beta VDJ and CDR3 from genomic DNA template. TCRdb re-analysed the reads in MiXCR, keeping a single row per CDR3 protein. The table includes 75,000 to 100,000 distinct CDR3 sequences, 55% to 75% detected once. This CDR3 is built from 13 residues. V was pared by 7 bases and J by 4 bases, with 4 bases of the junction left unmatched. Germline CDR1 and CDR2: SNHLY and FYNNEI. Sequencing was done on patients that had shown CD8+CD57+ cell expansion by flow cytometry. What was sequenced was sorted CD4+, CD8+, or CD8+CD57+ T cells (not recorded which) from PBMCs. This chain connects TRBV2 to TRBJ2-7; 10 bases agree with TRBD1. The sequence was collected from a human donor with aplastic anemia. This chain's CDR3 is CASKRGQGYEQYF. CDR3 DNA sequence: TGTGCCAGCAAGAGGGGACAGGGGTACGAGCAGTACTTC.